The next 23 T cell receptor beta chains were all read from a single sample in a study of patients and donors after allogeneic stem cell transplantation. TCRdb itself ran the RT-PCR reads through MiXCR, one entry per CDR3 protein. The sample lists under 200,000 distinct CDR3 sequences; about 30% were seen once. The material sequenced was blood, either unsorted or a sorted T cell fraction (not recorded which). These TCRs come from a human donor who was either an allogeneic HSCT recipient or a stem cell or donor lymphocyte infusion donor (not recorded which). It is not recorded whose cells these are; they may come from a transplant donor.

This clonotype was observed at least ten times. This chain joins TRBV20-1 and TRBJ1-2, with D possibly matching TRBD1 (6 bases). CDR1 is DFQATT and CDR2 is SNEGSKA in the germline V gene (reference sequence). Trimming shortened V by 7 bases and J by 6 bases, and 15 bases separated the two germline ends. The CDR3 length is 12 residues. CDR3 residues: CSGTTGPNGYTF. The CDR3 DNA reads TGCAGTGGAACGACAGGCCCCAATGGCTACACCTTC.

This clonotype was seen only a few times. The genes are TRBV7-9 and TRBJ1-5, with D possibly being TRBD1 (5 bases). The CDR3 consists of 15 residues. Trimming left V 5 bases short and J 2 bases short, with 13 bases between. Germline loops: CDR1 SEHNR, CDR2 FQNEAQ (reference sequence). The CDR3 loop is CASSPGGGGNQPQHF. The CDR3 region has the DNA TGTGCCAGCAGCCCCGGGGGGGGTGGCAATCAGCCCCAGCATTTT.

The rearrangement uses TRBV5-1 and TRBJ2-3; TRBD2 might be the D (8 bases). Germline CDR1 reads SGHRS; CDR2 reads YFSETQ. The CDR3 length is 14 residues. The V end was cut by 7 bases, the J end by 4 bases, with 16 bases between. In DNA form, the CDR3 reads TGCGCCAGCTCCGACGGGAGGGGGCCAGATACGCAGTATTTT. Translation: CASSDGRGPDTQYF.

This clonotype was seen only a few times. The V gene is TRBV27, the J gene TRBJ1-1; D possibly corresponds to TRBD1 (6 bases). The V end was cut by 8 bases, the J end by 0 bases, with 19 bases between. Germline V CDR1 and CDR2: MNHEY, SMNVEV (reference sequence). The length of the CDR3 is 16 residues. CDR3 nucleotide sequence: TGTGCCAGCCTCTCGGGGTGGGGGGGCTTGAACACTGAAGCTTTCTTT. It encodes CASLSGWGGLNTEAFF.

This clonotype was observed a handful of times. The chain links TRBV10-3 to TRBJ2-7; 9 bases fit TRBD2. This CDR3 contains 13 residues. V dropped 10 bases and J dropped 2; count of bases not matched to a gene: 6. The germline V gene encodes CDR1 ENHRY and CDR2 SYGVKD. The chain's CDR3 is CATNSGSPYEQYF. The CDR3 DNA reads TGTGCCACGAATAGCGGGAGCCCCTACGAGCAGTACTTC.

The chain recombines TRBV6-2 or TRBV6-3 with TRBJ2-1; D is ambiguous. CDR1 is MNHEY and CDR2 is SVGEGT in the germline V gene. The CDR3 is 12 residues long. V lost 3 bases to trimming and J lost 7 bases, with 7 bases between them. CDR3 nucleotide sequence: TGTGCCAGCAGTTATCGACGGAATGAGCAGTTCTTC. This codes for CASSYRRNEQFF.

The chain has TRBV7-2 and TRBJ2-3, with a tentative D call TRBD1 (7 bases). The CDR3 has 18 residues. V was trimmed by 2 bases and J by 1 base, leaving 19 bases between them. Per the germline V gene, CDR1 is SGHTA and CDR2 is FQGNSA. This chain's CDR3 is CASSLPNPGQRGTDTQYF. DNA for the CDR3: TGTGCCAGCAGCTTACCCAATCCGGGACAGCGGGGCACAGATACGCAGTATTTT.

The chain is built from TRBV5-4 and TRBJ2-2; maybe TRBD2 (5 bases). Trimming pared 0 bases from V and 5 bases from J, leaving 17 bases between. Germline CDR1 and CDR2: SGHNT and YYREEE (reference sequence). This CDR3 spans 17 amino acids. The CDR3 loop reads CASSLGAGTPVTGELFF. The CDR3 nucleotides are TGTGCCAGCAGCTTGGGTGCGGGTACCCCCGTAACCGGGGAGCTGTTTTTT.

This chain uses TRBV4-3 with TRBJ2-2; tentative D call: TRBD2 (5 bases). V was clipped by 3 bases and J by 1 base, with 15 bases between them. The CDR3 sequence is 17 residues long. Germline V gene data show CDR1 as LGHNA and CDR2 as YSLEER. The CDR3: CASSQTPRGRNTGELFF. Written as DNA, the CDR3 is TGCGCCAGCAGCCAGACACCCCGGGGTCGGAACACCGGGGAGCTGTTTTTT.

This sequence joins TRBV9 and TRBJ2-5; weak D call: TRBD2 (6 bases). The CDR3 totals 13 residues. The V and J ends lost 4 bases and 5 bases respectively, with 12 bases between them. Germline V gene sequence: CDR1 SGDLS, CDR2 YYNGEE. The CDR3 DNA reads TGTGCCAGCAGCACTTGGAGGGAGGAGACCCAGTACTTC. The encoded protein is CASSTWREETQYF.

Only a few counts were recorded for this clonotype. The CDR3 sequence: CASSPTGPNYGYTF. DNA for the CDR3: TGCGCCAGCAGCCCTACAGGGCCTAACTATGGCTACACCTTC. The chain links TRBV5-1 to TRBJ1-2, with D possibly being TRBD1 (6 bases). This CDR3 is 14 amino acids long. CDR1 is SGHRS, CDR2 YFSETQ, per germline. The V end lost 4 bases, the J end lost 0 bases, and 10 bases lay between the germline ends. The full variable domain, with the rest looked up from reference TRBV5-1 and TRBJ1-2, is KAGVTQTPRYLIKTRGQQVTLSCSPISGHRSVSWYQQTPGQGLQFLFEYFSETQRNKGNFPGRFSGRQFSNSRSEMNVSTLELGDSALYLCASSPTGPNYGYTFGSGTRLTVV.

This clonotype was seen a few times. The chain couples TRBV11-2 to TRBJ1-1; 7 bases line up with TRBD1. The CDR3 is 15 amino acids. Germline lookup yields CDR1 SGHAT and CDR2 FQNNGV. J lost 2 bases, V lost 2 bases, and 5 bases had no gene match. Here the CDR3 reads CASSLSEGANTEAFF. CDR3 nucleotides: TGTGCCAGCAGCTTATCCGAGGGGGCCAACACTGAAGCTTTCTTT.

This clonotype was detected ten times or more. The rearrangement uses TRBV6-5 and TRBJ1-1; unclear D gene. V gave up 2 bases and J gave up 5 bases, with 9 bases separating them. Germline V CDR1 and CDR2: MNHEY, SVGAGI. The CDR3 totals 13 residues. The CDR3 DNA reads as TGTGCCAGCAGTTACCGGGTTGGGACTGAAGCTTTCTTT. This encodes CASSYRVGTEAFF.

V gene TRBV12-3 or TRBV12-4 combines with J gene TRBJ1-3, with D hard to call. Trimming took off 8 bases at V and 8 bases at J, with 19 bases between the two ends. The CDR3 spans 14 residues. CDR3 amino acids: CASQMGGRRDTIYF. CDR3 DNA: TGTGCCAGCCAGATGGGAGGCCGGCGAGACACCATATATTTT.

The V gene is TRBV5-5, the J gene TRBJ2-7; 10 bases map to TRBD1. This CDR3 contains 15 residues. CDR1 and CDR2 from the germline V gene are SGHKS and YYEKEE (reference sequence). V dropped 7 bases and J dropped 3; count of bases not matched to a gene: 10. The CDR3 reads CASRIKDRGFYEQYF. The CDR3 DNA reads as TGTGCCAGCCGCATTAAGGACAGGGGGTTCTACGAGCAGTACTTC.

V is TRBV2 and J is TRBJ2-3; D may be TRBD1 (6 bases). Germline loops: CDR1 SNHLY, CDR2 FYNNEI. V dropped 8 bases and J dropped 6 bases, with 15 bases sitting between them. The CDR3 loop spans 13 amino acids. The CDR3 spells CASENREWDTQYF. The CDR3 DNA is TGTGCCAGCGAGAACAGGGAATGGGATACGCAGTATTTT.

This rearrangement joins TRBV25-1 to TRBJ1-6; possible D gene TRBD1, 6 bases. The V end was cut by 6 bases, the J end by 5 bases, with 17 bases between. Per germline, CDR1 MGHDK and CDR2 SYGVNS. The CDR3 sequence is 16 residues long. CDR3 protein: CASRQQGIGNNSPLHF. For the CDR3, the DNA is TGTGCCAGCAGACAACAGGGAATCGGAAATAATTCACCCCTCCACTTT.

This clonotype has a handful of counts. The rearrangement uses TRBV9 and TRBJ1-2, with 9 nucleotides matching TRBD1. The V gene end was trimmed by 2 bases and the J gene end by 6 bases; junction bases not matched to a gene: 5. Germline CDR1 SGDLS, CDR2 YYNGEE. The CDR3 has 14 residues. The CDR3 protein is CASSVSGQGNGYTF. CDR3 DNA: TGTGCCAGCAGCGTGTCCGGACAGGGGAATGGCTACACCTTC.

A note on this clonotype: The conserved phenylalanine or tryptophan normally closing the CDR3 is absent here, so this likely arose from a read error. The chain joins TRBV4-1 to TRBJ2-7; TRBD2 agrees at 10 bases. V lost 0 bases to trimming and J lost 0 bases; unmatched junction nucleotides: 5. Germline CDR1 is MGHRA and CDR2 is YSYEKL. The CDR3 is 17 amino acids. CDR3 nucleotides: TGCGCCAGCAGCCAAGATGGACTAGCGGTTAACTCCTACGAGCAGTACTCC. Translation: CASSQDGLAVNSYEQYS.

The chain couples TRBV4-2 to TRBJ2-7; possibly TRBD2 for D (5 bases). V gave up 0 bases and J gave up 6 bases, with 21 bases separating them. Germline V gene sequence: CDR1 LGHNA, CDR2 YNFKEQ. The CDR3 runs to 17 residues. In DNA, the CDR3 is TGTGCCAGCAGCCAAGATCCCAGCTCAGCGGCCGTCTCCGAGCAGTACTTC. It translates to CASSQDPSSAAVSEQYF.

This clonotype was seen ten or more times. The chain has TRBV29-1 and TRBJ2-7; TRBD1 matches 8 bases. This CDR3 spans 12 amino acids. CDR1 and CDR2 (germline): SQVTM, ANQGSEA. V was clipped by 1 base and J by 4 bases; unmatched bases: 0. This CDR3 reads CSVEGQGYEQYF. The CDR3 DNA reads TGCAGCGTTGAAGGACAGGGGTACGAGCAGTACTTC.

There are a few counts of this clonotype. This chain joins TRBV7-2 and TRBJ2-1, with 8 bases matching TRBD1. The V segment lost 2 bases and the J segment 6 bases; nucleotides outside the gene matches: 3. The CDR3 has 14 amino acids. In germline, CDR1 is SGHTA, CDR2 FQGNSA. CDR3 coding DNA: TGTGCCAGCAGCTTAAGGACAGGGCCCAATGAGCAGTTCTTC. It codes for CASSLRTGPNEQFF.

This clonotype came up a few times. V and J are TRBV6-2 or TRBV6-3 and TRBJ2-5; D not resolved. Germline V gene sequence: CDR1 MNHEY, CDR2 SVGEGT. This CDR3 region has 13 residues. Trimming removed 2 bases from V and 5 bases from J, with 9 bases in between. CDR3: CASSYPSRETQYF. In DNA form, the CDR3 reads TGTGCCAGCAGTTACCCAAGTAGGGAGACCCAGTACTTC.